The 31 T cell receptor beta chains reported below all come from one sample, sequenced in a study of Ad26.COV2.S vaccination and SARS-CoV-2 variants. Treatment noted: approximately 18 received Ad26.COV2.S at low or high dose, single or two shots; about five received placebo; per-sample allocation not given. Collection of samples fell on day 63 after the first vaccine or placebo injection. This table comes from immunoSEQ multiplex PCR, and its TCRdb copy is limited to in-frame clones, with some not included. The sample yields fewer than 800,000 clones, more than 70% seen once. This specimen consisted of peripheral blood, obtained in a trial of Ad26.COV2.S vaccine versus placebo. The origin of the receptors is a person aged 18-65 years who received the Ad26.COV2.S COVID-19 vaccine or a placebo.

Regarding this clone: Other DNA sequences in the same sample also yield this CDR3. The V and J genes are TRBV12-3 or TRBV12-4 and TRBJ2-7, with no clear D. Trimming removed 1 base from V and 2 bases from J, with 6 bases in between. The CDR3 contains 13 residues. DNA for the CDR3: TGTGCCAGCAGTTTAGAAAGAACCTACGAGCAGTACTTC. This sequence encodes CASSLERTYEQYF.

This chain uses TRBV12-3 or TRBV12-4 with TRBJ2-1; D is undetermined. The CDR3 has 12 residues. Trimming cost V 5 bases and J 5 bases, with 7 bases left between them. CDR3 amino acids: CASSADDNEQFF. CDR3 sequence (DNA): TGTGCCAGCAGTGCCGATGACAATGAGCAGTTCTTC.

The chain recombines TRBV30 with TRBJ2-1; 14 bases align to TRBD2. CDR1 and CDR2 from the germline V gene are GTSNPN and SVGIG (reference sequence). CDR3 length: 16 amino acids. After removal of 2 bases from V and 3 bases from J, the junction contained 3 bases not matched to a gene. The CDR3 loop reads CAWSSGTSGGYNEQFF. CDR3 bases: TGTGCCTGGAGTTCCGGGACTAGCGGGGGCTACAATGAGCAGTTCTTC.

The chain has TRBV6-2 or TRBV6-3 and TRBJ2-3, with D perhaps matching TRBD1 or TRBD2 (5 bases each). Germline V gene sequence: CDR1 MNHEY, CDR2 SVGEGT. There are 17 residues in the CDR3. V lost 0 bases, J lost 4 bases, and 17 bases lay in between. CDR3 DNA sequence: TGTGCCAGCAGTTACTCAGGGGACCGTTTATTATCAGATACGCAGTATTTT. Its translation: CASSYSGDRLLSDTQYF.

V is TRBV5-1 and J is TRBJ2-1; 7 nucleotides agree with TRBD1. The CDR3 is made up of 15 amino acids. Germline lookup yields CDR1 SGHRS and CDR2 YFSETQ. The V and J ends lost 0 bases and 6 bases, in that order; junction bases with no gene match: 6. The CDR3 DNA reads as TGCGCCAGCAGCTTGGAGCCCCGACAGGGCAATGAGCAGTTCTTC. As protein: CASSLEPRQGNEQFF. The variable domain in full, completed from reference TRBV5-1 and TRBJ2-1, reads KAGVTQTPRYLIKTRGQQVTLSCSPISGHRSVSWYQQTPGQGLQFLFEYFSETQRNKGNFPGRFSGRQFSNSRSEMNVSTLELGDSALYLCASSLEPRQGNEQFFGPGTRLTVL.

This clone has only a few counts. V gene TRBV4-3 combines with J gene TRBJ1-2; D remains ambiguous. Between the trimmed V and J ends, which lost 4 bases and 4 bases, there was a span of 16 bases. The CDR3 is 15 amino acids. In germline, CDR1 is LGHNA, CDR2 YSLEER. CDR3 coding DNA: TGCGCCAGCAGCCCCGGACCCGTGGAGGGCTATGGCTACACCTTC. Protein product: CASSPGPVEGYGYTF.

V is TRBV15 and J is TRBJ1-3, with D possibly matching TRBD1 (5 bases). The CDR3 has 16 amino acids. Germline values: CDR1 LNHNV, CDR2 YYDKDF (reference sequence). Trimming took 3 bases from V and 3 from J, leaving 15 bases between them. This CDR3 is CATSRGIGGYGNTIYF. The DNA of the CDR3 is TGTGCCACCAGCAGGGGGATCGGGGGATATGGAAACACCATATATTTT. Filled out from reference TRBV15 and TRBJ1-3, the complete variable domain reads DAMVIQNPRYQVTQFGKPVTLSCSQTLNHNVMYWYQQKSSQAPKLLFHYYDKDFNNEADTPDNFQSRRPNTSFCFLDIRSPGLGDTAMYLCATSRGIGGYGNTIYFGEGSWLTVV.

The chain combines TRBV29-1 with TRBJ2-7; the D gene could be TRBD1 or TRBD2 (5 bases each). CDR1 and CDR2 (germline): SQVTM, ANQGSEA. Trimming left V 3 bases short and J 0 bases short, with 12 bases between. CDR3 length: 14 amino acids. The CDR3 nucleotides read TGCAGCGTTGAGGGGGACCCCAGCTCCTACGAGCAGTACTTC. Translating it yields CSVEGDPSSYEQYF.

The J gene is TRBJ1-1, the V gene TRBV19; no clear D gene. Trimming took 6 bases from V and 2 from J, leaving 4 bases between them. The CDR3 is 11 residues long. Germline values: CDR1 LNHDA, CDR2 SQIVND (reference sequence). This chain's CDR3 is CASRFNTEAFF. The CDR3 DNA sequence: TGTGCCAGTAGGTTCAACACTGAAGCTTTCTTT.

For this clone: The sample holds other DNA sequences that translate to the same CDR3. The chain carries TRBV30 and TRBJ2-7; D gene unclear. Germline V gene lookup returns CDR1 GTSNPN and CDR2 SVGIG (reference sequence). The CDR3 has 11 residues. V gave up 1 base and J gave up 4 bases, with 5 bases separating them. Here the CDR3 reads CAWSATYEQYF. The CDR3 DNA reads TGTGCCTGGAGTGCCACTTACGAGCAGTACTTC.

The genes are TRBV5-1 and TRBJ1-2; the match to TRBD1 covers 10 bases. Germline CDR1 reads SGHRS; CDR2 reads YFSETQ. The CDR3 length is 13 residues. Losses at the gene ends were 4 bases for V and 8 bases for J; bases not matched to a gene: 5. CDR3 protein: CASSATGGTGYTF. The CDR3 region has the DNA TGCGCCAGCAGCGCGACAGGGGGCACGGGCTACACCTTC.

This clone was observed a single time. The rearrangement links TRBV9 to TRBJ1-1, with D hard to call. This CDR3 spans 13 amino acids. In germline, CDR1 is SGDLS, CDR2 YYNGEE. Between the trimmed V and J ends, which lost 0 bases and 3 bases, there was a span of 6 bases. The CDR3 reads CASSVATYTEAFF. As DNA, the CDR3 is TGTGCCAGCAGCGTAGCAACGTACACTGAAGCTTTCTTT.

This sequence joins TRBV7-2 and TRBJ2-3; 9 nucleotides align to TRBD2. Germline-derived CDR1 and CDR2 are SGHTA and FQGNSA. This CDR3 has 15 residues. V lost 1 base, J lost 2 bases, and 1 base stayed unmatched. The CDR3 region has the DNA TGTGCCAGCAGCTTAGGCGGGGGGGTCACAGATACGCAGTATTTT. This translates into CASSLGGGVTDTQYF.

This clone was picked up a small number of times. V is TRBV29-1 and J is TRBJ1-2; D remains ambiguous. V dropped 3 bases and J dropped 4 bases, with 6 bases sitting between them. The CDR3 length is 11 residues. From germline, CDR1 is SQVTM and CDR2 ANQGSEA. The CDR3 DNA follows: TGCAGCGTTGATGAAAGCTATGGCTACACCTTC. This translates into CSVDESYGYTF.

On this clone: Other DNA sequences in the sample encode the same CDR3. V usage is TRBV18 and J usage is TRBJ2-7; TRBD1 is a possible D gene (6 bases). Germline lookup yields CDR1 KGHSH and CDR2 LQKENI. The length of the CDR3 is 13 residues. V dropped 6 bases and J dropped 2 bases, with 11 bases sitting between them. CDR3 region: CASSADRAYEQYF. The CDR3 DNA sequence: TGTGCCAGCTCCGCGGACAGAGCCTACGAGCAGTACTTC.

V is TRBV12-3 or TRBV12-4 and J is TRBJ1-2; no clear D gene. The ends were cut back, 6 bases at V and 8 bases at J, with 13 bases in the middle. This CDR3 is 12 amino acids long. The CDR3 loop reads CASSRLLRGYTF. Here the CDR3 DNA reads TGTGCCAGCAGCCGTTTGTTGAGGGGCTACACCTTC.

V usage is TRBV5-1 and J usage is TRBJ1-1, with D tentatively TRBD1 (5 bases). This CDR3 region has 14 residues. Germline lookup yields CDR1 SGHRS and CDR2 YFSETQ. V was shortened by 4 bases and J by 1 base, with 11 bases between the two germline ends. CDR3 DNA sequence: TGCGCCAGCAGCCCAGGGACGAGGAACACTGAAGCTTTCTTT. Protein: CASSPGTRNTEAFF. Complete variable domain (other parts from reference TRBV5-1 and TRBJ1-1): KAGVTQTPRYLIKTRGQQVTLSCSPISGHRSVSWYQQTPGQGLQFLFEYFSETQRNKGNFPGRFSGRQFSNSRSEMNVSTLELGDSALYLCASSPGTRNTEAFFGQGTRLTVV.

The rearrangement uses TRBV5-4 and TRBJ2-7; possible D gene TRBD2, 6 bases. This CDR3 is 14 amino acids long. The germline V gene encodes CDR1 SGHNT and CDR2 YYREEE (reference sequence). V was pared by 4 bases and J by 0 bases, with 11 bases between. This chain's CDR3 is CASSNRDSSYEQYF. The CDR3 nucleotides read TGTGCCAGCAGCAACCGGGACTCCTCCTACGAGCAGTACTTC.

This chain links TRBV27 with TRBJ2-7; 9 nucleotides match TRBD1. CDR1 is MNHEY, CDR2 SMNVEV, per germline (reference sequence). Losses at the gene ends were 10 bases for V and 2 bases for J; bases not matched to a gene: 12. The CDR3 has 15 residues. The CDR3, as DNA: TGTGCCACCAAGGTAGGGACAGGGATACCCTACGAGCAGTACTTC. It translates to CATKVGTGIPYEQYF.

V is TRBV30 and J is TRBJ1-1; D not certain. This CDR3 contains 14 residues. V shed 2 bases and J shed 1 base, with 11 bases lying between them. Germline assignment: CDR1 GTSNPN and CDR2 SVGIG (reference sequence). CDR3 sequence: CAWSPGTRNTEAFF. In DNA, the CDR3 is TGTGCCTGGAGTCCCGGCACCCGGAACACTGAAGCTTTCTTT. Supplemented by reference TRBV30 and TRBJ1-1, the full variable domain reads SQTIHQWPATLVQPVGSPLSLECTVEGTSNPNLYWYRQAAGRGLQLLFYSVGIGQISSEVPQNLSASRPQDRQFILSSKKLLLSDSGFYLCAWSPGTRNTEAFFGQGTRLTVV.

The chain combines TRBV19 with TRBJ1-1; unclear D gene. The V end lost 4 bases, the J end lost 8 bases, and 11 bases lay between the germline ends. Germline CDR1 is LNHDA and CDR2 is SQIVND (reference sequence). This CDR3 contains 12 residues. The CDR3 region is CASSTDRKEAFF. The CDR3 DNA reads as TGTGCCAGTAGTACGGACCGAAAGGAAGCTTTCTTT. The full variable domain, its missing parts supplied by reference TRBV19 and TRBJ1-1, is DGGITQSPKYLFRKEGQNVTLSCEQNLNHDAMYWYRQDPGQGLRLIYYSQIVNDFQKGDIAEGYSVSREKKESFPLTVTSAQKNPTAFYLCASSTDRKEAFFGQGTRLTVV.

The CDR3 loop reads CASSQNGGRAEKLFF. The CDR3 DNA sequence: TGTGCCAGCAGCCAAAACGGGGGGAGGGCTGAAAAACTGTTTTTT. The J gene is TRBJ1-4, the V gene TRBV3-1 (or the pseudogene TRBV3-2); D possibly corresponds to TRBD1 (5 bases). Trimming left V 2 bases short and J 7 bases short, with 14 bases between. Germline values: CDR1 LGHDT, CDR2 YNNKEL (reference sequence). This CDR3 is built from 15 residues.

The V gene is TRBV7-9, the J gene TRBJ1-5; no clear D. Trimming took off 2 bases at V and 3 bases at J, with 8 bases between the two ends. CDR1 and CDR2 from the germline V gene are SEHNR and FQNEAQ (reference sequence). This CDR3 comprises 14 residues. The CDR3 coding sequence is TGTGCCAGCAGCTTAACGGGTACCAATCAGCCCCAGCATTTT. It is translated as CASSLTGTNQPQHF.

V is TRBV4-3 and J is TRBJ2-1; D is uncertain. The CDR3 sequence is 14 residues long. Germline V CDR1 and CDR2: LGHNA, YSLEER. V was trimmed by 4 bases and J by 3 bases, leaving 10 bases between them. For the CDR3, the DNA is TGCGCCAGCAGCCCCCTTAGGGACTACAATGAGCAGTTCTTC. Translated, it gives CASSPLRDYNEQFF.

This clone has a handful of counts. The V call is TRBV12-5, the J call TRBJ1-5; D gene ambiguous. V was trimmed by 4 bases and J by 2 bases, leaving 12 bases between them. The CDR3 sequence is 15 residues long. The V gene's germline CDR1 is LGHNT and CDR2 FRNRAP. CDR3 sequence: CASGSRLGGNQPQHF. CDR3 DNA: TGTGCTAGTGGTTCCCGACTGGGAGGCAATCAGCCCCAGCATTTT.

The V gene is TRBV2, the J gene TRBJ2-2, with TRBD2 as a possible D gene (6 bases). Germline CDR1 reads SNHLY; CDR2 reads FYNNEI. V lost 5 bases, J lost 6 bases, and 16 bases lay in between. The CDR3 length is 15 residues. The CDR3 reads CASSTGLVEAGELFF. The DNA for the CDR3 is TGTGCCAGCAGTACGGGACTGGTTGAGGCCGGGGAGCTGTTTTTT. Looking up the rest from reference TRBV2 and TRBJ2-2 gives the full variable domain: EPEVTQTPSHQVTQMGQEVILRCVPISNHLYFYWYRQILGQKVEFLVSFYNNEISEKSEIFDDQFSVERPDGSNFTLKIRSTKLEDSAMYFCASSTGLVEAGELFFGEGSRLTVL.

V is TRBV13 and J is TRBJ2-3; perhaps TRBD1 as D (6 bases). CDR1 PRHDT and CDR2 FYEKMQ come from the germline V gene (reference sequence). The CDR3 is 15 residues long. The ends were cut back, 3 bases at V and 0 bases at J, with 10 bases in the middle. In nucleotides, the CDR3 is TGTGCCAGCAGCTTTCGACAGGTCAGCACAGATACGCAGTATTTT. Amino acids: CASSFRQVSTDTQYF.

The rearrangement uses TRBV18 and TRBJ2-3; the D gene is possibly TRBD2 (7 bases). V was pared by 3 bases and J by 0 bases, with 13 bases between. The CDR3 contains 16 residues. The germline V gene encodes CDR1 KGHSH and CDR2 LQKENI. The CDR3: CASSPLRGGSTDTQYF. The CDR3 DNA reads TGTGCCAGCTCACCCCTGAGGGGGGGCAGCACAGATACGCAGTATTTT.

This clone was recorded once. This chain links TRBV5-8 with TRBJ1-5, with D maybe TRBD1 (6 bases). This CDR3 has 15 residues. CDR1 and CDR2 from the germline V gene are SGHTS and YDEGEE. Trimming took 0 bases from V and 7 from J, leaving 14 bases between them. CDR3 DNA sequence: TGTGCCAGCAGCTTGGGGGGGGGCGCGAGACAGCCCCAGCATTTT. It yields the protein CASSLGGGARQPQHF.

V gene TRBV27 combines with J gene TRBJ2-2; 10 nucleotides agree with TRBD1. CDR3 size: 15 residues. The V and J ends lost 4 bases and 4 bases, in that order; junction bases with no gene match: 3. Per germline, CDR1 MNHEY and CDR2 SMNVEV (reference sequence). The CDR3 nucleotides are TGTGCCAGCAGTTCCTGGACAGGGGGCACCGGGGAGCTGTTTTTT. Its protein is CASSSWTGGTGELFF.

The chain joins TRBV6-6 to TRBJ1-3; D is ambiguous. The CDR3 sequence is 14 residues long. With 7 bases removed from V and 0 bases from J, the gap between germline ends came to 10 bases. Germline V gene lookup returns CDR1 MNHNY and CDR2 SVGAGI (reference sequence). The CDR3 reads CASILSFSGNTIYF. In nucleotides, the CDR3 is TGTGCCAGCATTCTATCGTTCTCTGGAAACACCATATATTTT.